The 22 T cell receptor beta chains reported below all come from one sample, sequenced in a study of blood T cells in healthy people across ages. Using a J-beta primer mix together with a sample-barcoded 5' primer, a second PCR was run for about 6 to 11 cycles. TCRdb passed the 5' RACE reads through MiXCR, listing each CDR3 protein once. This sample yields 1.5 million to 2 million distinct CDR3 sequences, of which around 40% are seen a single time; roughly 24% belongs to the top ten. Sample: blood. The receptors derive from a human donor in good health.

V gene TRBV21-1 combines with J gene TRBJ1-2; the table names TRBD1, a call not compared with the DNA. TRBV21-1 is designated a pseudogene. The CDR3 sequence is 14 residues long. CDR3 DNA sequence: TGTGCCAGGGTAAACAGGGGTTGGATTTATGGCTACACCTTC. This encodes CARVNRGWIYGYTF.

The gene calls are TRBV5-6 and TRBJ1-2, with a weak D call TRBD1 (5 bases). This CDR3 has 15 residues. The V end lost 2 bases, the J end lost 4 bases, and 15 bases lay between the germline ends. Germline V CDR1 and CDR2: SGHDT, YYEEEE. The CDR3 coding sequence is TGTGCCAGCAGCTTAACGGGGCAGGTGGCCTATGGCTACACCTTC. This encodes CASSLTGQVAYGYTF.

The V and J genes are TRBV6-2 or TRBV6-3 and TRBJ1-1, with TRBD1 as a possible D gene (5 bases). V lost 6 bases and J 11 bases, leaving 19 bases between the germline ends. Germline V gene data show CDR1 as MNHEY and CDR2 as SVGEGT. This CDR3 has 13 amino acids. CDR3 DNA sequence: TGTGCCAGCAGCTACCAAGGCGGGGGACGGGCTTTCTTT. Protein: CASSYQGGGRAFF.

The chain links TRBV7-8 to TRBJ2-6; maybe TRBD2 (5 bases). In germline, CDR1 is SGHVS, CDR2 FQNEAQ. CDR3 size: 16 residues. V shed 5 bases and J shed 0 bases, with 11 bases lying between them. The chain's CDR3 is CASSRTAVSGANVLTF. The CDR3 coding sequence is TGTGCCAGCAGCAGGACTGCTGTCTCTGGGGCCAACGTCCTGACTTTC.

This rearrangement joins TRBV6-2 or TRBV6-3 to TRBJ2-1; D unclear. The end of the DNA is better explained by TRBJ2-7, so the J call may be wrong. The germline V gene encodes CDR1 MNHEY and CDR2 SVGEGT. This CDR3 is built from 12 residues. Written as DNA, the CDR3 is TGTGCCAGCAGCCTAAATATGGAGAAGCAGTACTTC. It yields the protein CASSLNMEKQYF.

This clonotype was seen more than once but under ten times. This sequence joins TRBV4-1 and TRBJ2-1, with 11 bases fitting TRBD2. Germline V CDR1 and CDR2: MGHRA, YSYEKL. The ends lost 3 bases at V and 0 bases at J; junction bases unmatched: 4. The CDR3 is 17 residues long. DNA of the CDR3: TGCGCCAGCAGCCATCGACTAGCGGGGCCCTCCTACAATGAGCAGTTCTTC. The encoded protein is CASSHRLAGPSYNEQFF.

The chain carries TRBV24-1 and TRBJ2-5, with D perhaps TRBD1 (6 bases). Trimming pared 9 bases from V and 2 bases from J, leaving 12 bases between. In germline, CDR1 is KGHDR, CDR2 SFDVKD. The CDR3 covers 13 residues. CDR3 coding DNA: TGTGCCACCTCTGGACAGACGCAAGAGACCCAGTACTTC. Translating gives CATSGQTQETQYF.

The V gene is TRBV4-2, the J gene TRBJ2-7, with D possibly being TRBD1 or TRBD2 (5 bases each). This CDR3 comprises 18 residues. In germline, CDR1 is LGHNA, CDR2 YNFKEQ. The V end was cut by 1 base, the J end by 3 bases, with 22 bases between. The CDR3 region has the DNA TGTGCCAGCAGCCAAGCGGGACCACGGGCAGGGCTAAACTACGAGCAGTACTTC. Translated: CASSQAGPRAGLNYEQYF.

In regard to this clonotype: The junction departs from the called germline gene at one end, perhaps through a read error. The rearrangement uses TRBV6-5 and TRBJ1-1, with D perhaps matching TRBD1 (6 bases). Germline V gene data show CDR1 as MNHEY and CDR2 as SVGAGI. The CDR3 sequence is 14 residues long. As DNA, the CDR3 is TGTGCTAGCACCAGGGGAGCGGCGACGTCTCAAGCTTTCTTT. Its protein is CASTRGAATSQAFF.

V usage is TRBV29-1 and J usage is TRBJ1-1; 7 nucleotides line up with TRBD1. This CDR3 is built from 13 residues. Unmatched junction bases numbered 7, after V lost 8 bases and J lost 1 base. Looked up from germline, CDR1 is SQVTM and CDR2 is ANQGSEA. DNA of the CDR3: TGCAGCCTTACCGGGACAGCGAACACTGAAGCTTTCTTT. As protein: CSLTGTANTEAFF.

CDR3 in amino acids: CSAPSGTSRTYEQYF. The CDR3 DNA reads as TGCAGTGCCCCCTCCGGGACTAGCAGGACCTACGAGCAGTACTTC. This sequence joins TRBV20-1 and TRBJ2-7, with 9 bases identical to TRBD2. The germline V gene has CDR1 DFQATT and CDR2 SNEGSKA (reference sequence). This CDR3 comprises 15 residues. The V segment lost 6 bases and the J segment 2 bases; nucleotides outside the gene matches: 11.

This chain links TRBV7-2 with TRBJ2-4, with D maybe TRBD2 (5 bases). Matching the DNA end better, TRBJ2-7 makes the J call doubtful. The CDR3 consists of 14 residues. Germline V gene sequence: CDR1 SGHTA, CDR2 FQGNSA. CDR3 region: CASSPPDGRGEQYF. DNA for the CDR3: TGTGCCAGCAGCCCCCCTGACGGTCGGGGCGAGCAGTACTTC.

The chain joins TRBV19 to TRBJ1-5; no clear D gene. In germline, CDR1 is LNHDA, CDR2 SQIVND (reference sequence). The V gene lost 3 bases and the J gene lost 6 bases, with 9 bases spanning the gap. There are 13 residues in the CDR3. The CDR3 DNA follows: TGTGCCAGTAGTATTTCTGAGTCTCAGCCCCAGCATTTT. Translated, it gives CASSISESQPQHF.

The genes are TRBV19 and TRBJ1-2, with no clear D. Deletions cut 5 bases from V and 3 bases from J, with 13 bases between. The germline gives CDR1 LNHDA, CDR2 SQIVND (reference sequence). The CDR3 contains 14 residues. CDR3 nucleotides: TGTGCCAGTAGTCAAACCGAGATGTACTATGGCTACACCTTC. Translated: CASSQTEMYYGYTF.

V is TRBV7-6 and J is TRBJ2-5; the D gene could be TRBD1 or TRBD2 (5 bases each). V shed 5 bases and J shed 5 bases, with 18 bases lying between them. The CDR3 spans 15 residues. Germline values: CDR1 SGHVS, CDR2 FNYEAQ. DNA of the CDR3: TGTGCCAGCAGCGGCGACGGGGCCTCTGGGGAGACCCAGTACTTC. Its translation: CASSGDGASGETQYF.

J is TRBJ2-3 and V is TRBV29-1, with D perhaps TRBD1 (5 bases). V lost 0 bases, J lost 11 bases, and 15 bases lay in between. Germline CDR1 and CDR2: SQVTM and ANQGSEA. There are 13 residues in the CDR3. The CDR3 region is CSVEEVREGLQYF. In DNA form, the CDR3 reads TGCAGCGTTGAAGAAGTCAGGGAAGGGCTGCAGTATTTT.

J is TRBJ1-2 and V is TRBV7-2; maybe TRBD1 (5 bases). This CDR3 is 11 amino acids long. Trimming shortened V by 7 bases and J by 5 bases, and 8 bases separated the two germline ends. Germline CDR1 and CDR2: SGHTA and FQGNSA. The CDR3: CASMRGYGYTF. In nucleotides, the CDR3 is TGTGCCAGCATGCGGGGGTATGGCTACACCTTC. Drawing the rest from reference TRBV7-2 and TRBJ1-2, the complete variable domain is GAGVSQSPSNKVTEKGKDVELRCDPISGHTALYWYRQSLGQGLEFLIYFQGNSAPDKSGLPSDRFSAERTGGSVSTLTIQRTQQEDSAVYLCASMRGYGYTFGSGTRLTVV.

This sequence joins TRBV9 and TRBJ1-2; the D is unclear. There are 14 residues in the CDR3. Germline V lookup: CDR1 SGDLS, CDR2 YYNGEE. V was cut by 0 bases and J by 5 bases, with 11 bases left in between. The CDR3: CASSVAGRAYGYTF. CDR3 coding DNA: TGTGCCAGCAGCGTAGCTGGACGGGCGTATGGCTACACCTTC.

The chain joins TRBV12-3 or TRBV12-4 to TRBJ2-1; TRBD2 agrees at 8 bases. The length of the CDR3 is 14 residues. The J segment lost 5 bases and the V segment lost 7 bases, leaving 7 bases of the junction unmatched. The CDR3 region has the DNA TGTGCCAGCACCCTCGGACTAGCCAACAATGAGCAGTTCTTC. It translates to CASTLGLANNEQFF.

This clonotype was counted only a few times. The V gene is TRBV5-1, the J gene TRBJ2-1; TRBD1 agrees at 8 bases. Trimming cost V 4 bases and J 8 bases; bases outside gene matches: 5. This CDR3 is 13 amino acids long. Looked up from germline, CDR1 is SGHRS and CDR2 is YFSETQ. This CDR3 reads CASSADRADEQFF. The CDR3 DNA sequence: TGCGCCAGCAGCGCGGACAGGGCCGATGAGCAGTTCTTC.

This rearrangement joins TRBV20-1 to TRBJ1-2; 10 positions agree with TRBD1. The CDR3 loop spans 15 amino acids. CDR1 and CDR2 from the germline V gene are DFQATT and SNEGSKA (reference sequence). J was trimmed by 2 bases and V by 0 bases; bases with no gene match: 3. CDR3 in DNA: TGCAGTGCTAGAGATCGGGACAGGGGAAACTATGGCTACACCTTC. Translation: CSARDRDRGNYGYTF.

This chain connects TRBV7-9 to TRBJ2-7, with 8 bases identical to TRBD1. Trimming at V came to 4 bases and at J to 1 base, leaving 12 bases not matched to a gene. The CDR3 is 17 amino acids. Germline lookup yields CDR1 SEHNR and CDR2 FQNEAQ (reference sequence). The CDR3 coding sequence is TGTGCCAGCAGCTCAACCTCCCCGGGACAGGATTCCTACGAGCAGTACTTC. This gives the protein CASSSTSPGQDSYEQYF. The entire variable domain, with the rest obtained from reference TRBV7-9 and TRBJ2-7, is as follows: DTGVSQNPRHKITKRGQNVTFRCDPISEHNRLYWYRQTLGQGPEFLTYFQNEAQLEKSRLLSDRFSAERPKGSFSTLEIQRTEQGDSAMYLCASSSTSPGQDSYEQYFGPGTRLTVT.